The rows below give T cell receptor beta chains drawn from one sample of a study of Tregs in tolerant kidney transplant recipients. The repertoire was sequenced with immunoSEQ multiplex PCR; TCRdb's copy has only in-frame clones and lacks some. This table has 200,000 to 300,000 clones, around 82% appearing once. Sequenced: CD4+ T cells from blood. These receptors were collected from a human donor in good health. CDR3s include the opening cysteine and the closing phenylalanine or tryptophan. The D gene is left open where the match is weak. Expanded clones are given a class, and other clones once, few, many or no size at all.

J	V	D	size	DNA	CDR3
TRBJ1-2	TRBV4-1	TRBD1	NA	TGCGCCAGCGGGACAGGTTTCCCAAACTATGGCTACACCTTC	CASGTGFPNYGYTF
TRBJ1-1	TRBV10-3	NA	NA	TGTGCCATCAAGGGGCATGGAAAGAACACTGAAGCTTTCTTT	CAIKGHGKNTEAFF
TRBJ1-6	TRBV30	NA	NA	TGTGCCTGGAGAAAAACAGGAAACCCCTATAATTCACCCCTCCACTTT	CAWRKTGNPYNSPLHF
TRBJ2-7	TRBV4-1	NA	NA	TGCGCCAGCAGCCAGGCTACAGGGTATAGCTCCTACGAGCAGTACTTC	CASSQATGYSSYEQYF
TRBJ1-4	TRBV29-1	NA	NA	TGCAGCGTTGCGGATACGGGGGGTGGTGAAAAACTGTTTTTT	CSVADTGGGEKLFF
TRBJ2-1	TRBV2	TRBD1	NA	TGTGCCAGCAAAACACAGGGGGTAGGATACAATGAGCAGTTCTTC	CASKTQGVGYNEQFF
TRBJ2-1	TRBV10-3	NA	NA	TGTGCCATCGGGCTAACCTCCTACAATGAGCAGTTCTTC	CAIGLTSYNEQFF
TRBJ1-5	TRBV19	NA	NA	TGTGCCAGTAGCTCCCGGACCCGGGGGCCCCAGCATTTT	CASSSRTRGPQHF
TRBJ2-1	TRBV6-6	NA	few	TGTGCCAGCAGGTACATTGCCGCCCATTACAATGAGCAGTTCTTC	CASRYIAAHYNEQFF
TRBJ2-7	TRBV27	NA	NA	TGTGCCAGCAAACCTTCAATCGGTCCCTACTCCTACGAGCAGTACTTC	CASKPSIGPYSYEQYF
TRBJ2-3	TRBV7-2	TRBD2	NA	TGTGCCAGCAGCTTAGCTTCTAGCGGGATGAGCTATGACGATACGCAGTATTTT	CASSLASSGMSYDDTQYF
TRBJ1-3	TRBV19	NA	NA	TGTGCCAGTAGGCTCGACAGGAGCTCTGGAAACACCATATATTTT	CASRLDRSSGNTIYF
TRBJ1-1	TRBV25-1	NA	NA	TGTGCCAGCAGTGCCGAATGGGGGGCTGAAGCTTTCTTT	CASSAEWGAEAFF
TRBJ2-5	TRBV2	TRBD1	NA	TGTGCCAGCAGTTCCGGGACAGGTGAAGAGACCCAGTACTTC	CASSSGTGEETQYF
TRBJ2-7	TRBV2	TRBD1	NA	TGTGCCAGCAGTCGAATACCGGGACAGGGGTACGAGCAGTACTTC	CASSRIPGQGYEQYF
TRBJ2-2	TRBV5-1	NA	NA	TGCGCCAGCAGCTTGGCGACCCTCGGACTGAACACCGGGGAGCTGTTTTTT	CASSLATLGLNTGELFF
TRBJ2-1	TRBV5-1	TRBD2	NA	TGCGCCAGCAGCCCCGGGACTAGCAGTTCGCATGAGCAGTTCTTC	CASSPGTSSSHEQFF
TRBJ1-6	TRBV6-5	NA	NA	TGTGCCAGCAGCCCTCGGGACGGATCACCCCTCCACTTT	CASSPRDGSPLHF
TRBJ1-2	TRBV5-1	TRBD1	NA	TGCGCCAGCAGCTTGGTCTACAGGGGGGCTGCTAACTATGGCTACACCTTC	CASSLVYRGAANYGYTF
TRBJ2-3	TRBV27	NA	NA	TGTGCCAGCAGTTTCGACAGGATACCTAGTGGCACAGATACGCAGTATTTT	CASSFDRIPSGTDTQYF
TRBJ1-2	TRBV5-6	NA	NA	TGTGCCAGCAGCTTGGATCGGGGTTACACCTTC	CASSLDRGYTF
TRBJ2-4	TRBV12-2	NA	NA	TGTGCAAGTCGCTTAGCGAGAGTGCTCGAAAACATTCAGTACTTC	CASRLARVLENIQYF
TRBJ2-5	TRBV7-9	NA	NA	TGTGCCAGCAGTTACGTTGAGACCCAGTACTTC	CASSYVETQYF
TRBJ1-1	TRBV11-3	NA	NA	TGTGCCAGCAGCTTAGAAAGGAACACTGAAGCTTTCTTT	CASSLERNTEAFF
TRBJ1-5	TRBV2	NA	NA	TGTGCCAGCAGTGGGGCCAGGGCGGAGCCCCAGCATTTT	CASSGARAEPQHF